Reported below is one T cell receptor (beta chain). The target antigen is unknown. This record comes from a study of cytomegalovirus exposure and HLA in healthy donors. J was trimmed by 0 bases and V by 10 bases; bases with no gene match: 13. Germline CDR1 reads SGHNT; CDR2 reads YENEEA. There are 17 residues in the CDR3. Study outcomes and limitations: Confirmation in vitro established that a few CMV-associated chains were specific for CMV antigens.

The PCR had 60 Vbeta and 13 Jbeta primers. Produced via immunoSEQ multiplex PCR; TCRdb's table is partial and in-frame only. The sample has 150,000 to 200,000 clones; more than 70% are singletons. The rearrangement links TRBV11-3 to TRBJ2-2; 8 bases agree with TRBD2. Material for sequencing was PBMCs. The sequence derives from a man in his sixties in good health and CMV-seronegative. The CDR3 DNA reads TGTGCCACCGGACGAGGGGGGACTAGTGCGAACACCGGGGAGCTGTTTTTT. This gives the protein CATGRGGTSANTGELFF.